The clone carrying this T cell receptor (beta chain) was counted once. Its antigen is still unknown. The entry originates in a study of CD8 T cells in ankylosing spondylitis. Overall study findings and caveats: Apparently characteristic of ankylosing spondylitis blood was a TCR beta motif (fewer than ten highly homologous variants).

V lost 0 bases, J lost 2 bases, and 8 bases stayed unmatched. The CDR3 spans 16 residues. Germline V gene sequence: CDR1 DFQATT, CDR2 SNEGSKA (reference sequence). Each TCR beta library was made by quantitative 5'-RACE that incorporated molecular barcodes. Each CDR3 protein gets one entry after TCRdb re-called the 5' RACE reads with MiXCR. The sample consists of about 400,000 distinct CDR3 sequences, approximately 20% of them appearing once. The specimen sequenced was blood, either unsorted or a sorted T cell fraction (not recorded which). The TCR originated in a male donor with ankylosing spondylitis. The chain carries TRBV20-1 and TRBJ2-7, with TRBD2 matching 9 bases. The CDR3 DNA reads TGCAGTGCTAGAGATCTCCTGGCTAGCGGGACCTACGAGCAGTACTTC. This sequence encodes CSARDLLASGTYEQYF.